These 6 T cell receptor beta chains came from one sample sequenced in a study of naive and memory T cell subsets. A UMI-containing oligonucleotide was joined by 3' ligation to the TCR cDNA template. Amplification of ligated cDNA took four PCR rounds with SP2 and nested alpha and beta constant primers. TCRdb reprocessed the 5' RACE reads with MiXCR, giving one entry per CDR3 protein. Counted here are over 50,000 distinct CDR3 sequences, around 8% occurring once; the ten biggest clones make up about 8.9%. The receptors derive from a female donor in good health.

A note on this clonotype: The conserved final phenylalanine or tryptophan is absent from the CDR3, which likely points to a read error. The chain employs TRBV7-2 and TRBJ1-1; D remains unclear. V gave up 8 bases and J gave up 3 bases, with 7 bases separating them. The germline V gene encodes CDR1 SGHTA and CDR2 FQGNSA. This CDR3 region has 11 residues. Here the CDR3 reads CASGLYTEAFL. As DNA, the CDR3 is TGTGCCAGCGGCCTATACACTGAAGCTTTCCTT.

The chain employs TRBV6-6 and TRBJ2-3; 9 nucleotides line up with TRBD2. The CDR3 length is 17 residues. Germline V gene lookup returns CDR1 MNHNY and CDR2 SVGAGI (reference sequence). V was pared by 0 bases and J by 5 bases, with 9 bases of the junction left unmatched. The CDR3 DNA is TGTGCCAGCAGTTACTCCCTAGAGAGCGGGGGGATAGATACGCAGTATTTT. Protein sequence: CASSYSLESGGIDTQYF.

This clonotype was counted between two and nine times. The rearrangement joins TRBV7-2 to TRBJ2-5, with 9 bases aligning to TRBD2. The V gene end was trimmed by 6 bases and the J gene end by 8 bases; junction bases not matched to a gene: 10. Germline CDR1 and CDR2: SGHTA and FQGNSA. The CDR3 is 14 residues long. The CDR3 nucleotides are TGTGCCAGCAGATCGACTAGCGGAGCATCAACCCAGTACTTC. The encoded protein is CASRSTSGASTQYF.

V and J are TRBV12-3 or TRBV12-4 and TRBJ2-3; D might be TRBD2 (6 bases). This CDR3 spans 17 amino acids. Trimming took off 6 bases at V and 1 base at J, with 20 bases between the two ends. CDR3 protein: CASSFRPGSWGTDTQYF. DNA of the CDR3: TGTGCCAGCAGCTTTAGACCCGGGAGTTGGGGCACAGATACGCAGTATTTT.

This clonotype has only a few counts. The chain recombines TRBV4-3 with TRBJ2-6, with 9 bases fitting TRBD1. V lost 5 bases and J lost 4; bases outside the gene matches: 9. Per germline, CDR1 LGHNA and CDR2 YSLEER. The CDR3 consists of 17 residues. DNA for the CDR3: TGCGCCAGCAGCGGACAGGGGAGTGCGGGGGGGGCCAACGTCCTGACTTTC. Residues: CASSGQGSAGGANVLTF.

This clonotype was detected a few times. CDR3 sequence (DNA): TGTGCCAGCAGTGAAGCGCTTGTGGGCGATACGCAGTATTTT. It encodes CASSEALVGDTQYF. The rearrangement links TRBV2 to TRBJ2-3; no clear D gene. The CDR3 has 14 amino acids. V gave up 0 bases and J gave up 6 bases, with 10 bases separating them. Germline V CDR1 and CDR2: SNHLY, FYNNEI.